Below are 27 T cell receptor beta chains sequenced from a single sample in a study of cytomegalovirus exposure and HLA in healthy donors. The repertoire was sequenced with immunoSEQ multiplex PCR; TCRdb's copy has only in-frame clones and lacks some. The sample contains tens of thousands of clones, about 88% of which appear only once. Sequencing was done on a sample of PBMCs. The source is a woman aged 25 to 39 in good health and CMV-seronegative.

V is TRBV5-4 and J is TRBJ2-7; maybe TRBD1 (5 bases). Trimming pared 1 base from V and 6 bases from J, leaving 17 bases between. Looked up from germline, CDR1 is SGHNT and CDR2 is YYREEE (reference sequence). The CDR3 is 15 amino acids. CDR3 sequence (DNA): TGTGCCAGCAGCTTGTCTACCGATCGCAGGGTCGAGCAGTACTTC. It encodes CASSLSTDRRVEQYF.

The chain has TRBV12-5 and TRBJ2-1; D remains ambiguous. This CDR3 contains 17 residues. With 6 bases removed from V and 5 bases from J, the gap between germline ends came to 23 bases. Germline V gene sequence: CDR1 LGHNT, CDR2 FRNRAP. The CDR3: CASGRYGYQARNNEQFF. The DNA of the CDR3 is TGTGCTAGTGGCCGTTATGGGTACCAAGCGAGAAACAATGAGCAGTTCTTC.

The chain joins TRBV5-4 to TRBJ2-3; D is perhaps TRBD2 (5 bases). The CDR3 has 15 amino acids. CDR1 is SGHNT, CDR2 YYREEE, per germline (reference sequence). Trimming removed 4 bases from V and 2 bases from J, with 14 bases in between. The CDR3, as DNA: TGTGCCAGCAGCCCCATGAGCGGACTCACAGATACGCAGTATTTT. This codes for CASSPMSGLTDTQYF.

As regards this clone: One end of the junction does not line up with germline, which may come from a read error. The gene calls are TRBV11-3 and TRBJ2-1; TRBD2 matches 11 bases. The CDR3 has 16 residues. In germline, CDR1 is SGHNT, CDR2 YENEEA. DNA of the CDR3: TGCGCCAGCAGCAAAAGAGGGCTAGCGGGAGGCAATGAGCAGTTCTTC. Its protein product is CASSKRGLAGGNEQFF.

CDR3 in DNA: TGTGCCAGCAGTAGACAGGGGGCCGATCAGCCCCAGCATTTT. Its translation: CASSRQGADQPQHF. The chain carries TRBV6-5 and TRBJ1-5, with 10 bases that match TRBD1. The CDR3 is 14 residues long. The V gene end was trimmed by 5 bases and the J gene end by 5 bases; junction bases not matched to a gene: 3. Germline CDR1 and CDR2: MNHEY and SVGAGI.

This rearrangement joins TRBV27 to TRBJ2-7, with 12 bases matching TRBD2. The germline gives CDR1 MNHEY, CDR2 SMNVEV (reference sequence). The CDR3 consists of 15 residues. After removal of 4 bases from V and 8 bases from J, the junction contained 9 bases not matched to a gene. The CDR3 bases are TGTGCCAGCAGTTCCCCCGGGACTAGCGGGCCGAAGCAGTACTTC. Protein product: CASSSPGTSGPKQYF.

The V and J genes are TRBV15 and TRBJ2-7; D is possibly TRBD1 (5 bases). CDR3 length equals 13 residues. The germline V and J ends were trimmed by 2 bases and 6 bases, with 11 bases remaining between them. Germline V gene lookup returns CDR1 LNHNV and CDR2 YYDKDF (reference sequence). This chain's CDR3 is CATSRFQGGEQYF. The CDR3 DNA reads TGTGCCACCAGCAGATTTCAGGGCGGCGAGCAGTACTTC.

Regarding this clone: The junction and the germline gene differ at one end; a read error may be behind it. The chain employs TRBV11-3 and TRBJ2-7; 8 bases agree with TRBD1. Germline CDR1 SGHNT, CDR2 YENEEA. This CDR3 contains 15 residues. CDR3: CASSLRTGYSYEQYF. The CDR3 DNA sequence: TGCGCCAGCAGCTTAAGGACAGGGTATTCCTACGAGCAGTACTTC.

The V call is TRBV6-5, the J call TRBJ2-1; 10 positions match TRBD2. The CDR3 extends over 15 amino acids. Looked up from germline, CDR1 is MNHEY and CDR2 is SVGAGI. V shed 6 bases and J 10 bases; nucleotides not matched to a gene: 12. The CDR3 DNA reads as TGTGCCAGCAGCCCCGGGACTAGCGCCTTCTGGGAGCAGTTCTTC. It yields the protein CASSPGTSAFWEQFF.

The genes are TRBV6-5 and TRBJ1-1; tentatively, D is TRBD1 (5 bases). Germline V gene sequence: CDR1 MNHEY, CDR2 SVGAGI. Trimming removed 4 bases from V and 1 base from J, with 13 bases in between. This CDR3 comprises 15 residues. The CDR3 sequence is CASSSPRDSNTEAFF. The CDR3 region has the DNA TGTGCCAGCAGTTCACCCAGGGATTCGAACACTGAAGCTTTCTTT.

The V gene is TRBV5-1, the J gene TRBJ1-1, with 10 bases that match TRBD1. The V and J ends lost 4 bases and 3 bases, in that order; junction bases with no gene match: 3. The germline V gene has CDR1 SGHRS and CDR2 YFSETQ. This CDR3 is built from 14 residues. CDR3 protein: CASSGTGEDTEAFF. The CDR3 nucleotides read TGCGCCAGCAGCGGGACAGGGGAGGACACTGAAGCTTTCTTT.

In its sample, this clone ranks as medium-sized. The chain uses TRBV11-3 and TRBJ2-1; 7 bases fit TRBD1. Germline CDR1 and CDR2: SGHNT and YENEEA. The CDR3 has 16 amino acids. The V and J ends lost 5 bases and 0 bases, in that order; junction bases with no gene match: 7. The CDR3 here is CASSPSTGSSYNEQFF. CDR3 sequence (DNA): TGTGCCAGCAGCCCCTCGACAGGGAGCTCCTACAATGAGCAGTTCTTC.

The V call is TRBV11-2, the J call TRBJ2-5, with TRBD1 as a possible D gene (7 bases). From germline, CDR1 is SGHAT and CDR2 FQNNGV. This CDR3 is 17 amino acids long. Trimming stripped 2 bases from V and 2 bases from J, with 18 bases between. The CDR3 loop reads CASSLSMGRGVQETQYF. In DNA, the CDR3 is TGTGCCAGCAGCTTATCCATGGGCAGGGGGGTTCAAGAGACCCAGTACTTC.

This chain joins TRBV19 and TRBJ2-7; D uncertain. CDR3 size: 14 residues. V lost 8 bases to trimming and J lost 2 bases, with 16 bases between them. Germline CDR1 LNHDA, CDR2 SQIVND (reference sequence). The CDR3 DNA reads TGTGCCAGTCAACAAGGTGGGCCTACCTACGAGCAGTACTTC. This codes for CASQQGGPTYEQYF.

This chain joins TRBV14 and TRBJ2-1; D is unclear. In germline, CDR1 is SGHDN, CDR2 FVKESK. The ends were cut back, 5 bases at V and 3 bases at J, with 8 bases in the middle. The CDR3 sequence is 13 residues long. The CDR3 loop is CASSASHYNEQFF. In DNA, the CDR3 is TGTGCCAGCAGCGCCAGTCACTACAATGAGCAGTTCTTC.

This chain joins TRBV27 and TRBJ1-5; unclear D gene. This CDR3 contains 14 residues. CDR1 is MNHEY, CDR2 SMNVEV, per germline (reference sequence). V was pared by 6 bases and J by 0 bases, with 9 bases between. The CDR3 loop is CASSPRYSNQPQHF. DNA of the CDR3: TGTGCCAGCAGCCCCAGATATAGCAATCAGCCCCAGCATTTT.

V and J are TRBV7-3 and TRBJ1-1; 10 nucleotides agree with TRBD1. The CDR3 spans 12 residues. Germline V CDR1 and CDR2: SGHTA, FQGTGA. The V and J ends lost 5 bases and 11 bases, in that order; junction bases with no gene match: 5. For the CDR3, the DNA is TGTGCCAGCAGCCTCGGGACAGGGGACGCTTTCTTT. It encodes CASSLGTGDAFF.

CDR3 in DNA: TGTGCCAGCAGAGTGGGGGGTGGCTATGGCTACACCTTC. This translates into CASRVGGGYGYTF. This sequence joins TRBV5-4 and TRBJ1-2; D is perhaps TRBD1 (5 bases). There are 13 residues in the CDR3. In germline, CDR1 is SGHNT, CDR2 YYREEE (reference sequence). The V end was cut by 5 bases, the J end by 4 bases, with 12 bases between. The entire variable domain, with the rest obtained from reference TRBV5-4 and TRBJ1-2, is as follows: ETGVTQSPTHLIKTRGQQVTLRCSSQSGHNTVSWYQQALGQGPQFIFQYYREEENGRGNFPPRFSGLQFPNYSSELNVNALELDDSALYLCASRVGGGYGYTFGSGTRLTVV.

The chain has TRBV7-9 and TRBJ2-3; 10 bases map to TRBD2. This CDR3 has 15 amino acids. V lost 5 bases to trimming and J lost 5 bases; unmatched junction nucleotides: 7. The germline V gene encodes CDR1 SEHNR and CDR2 FQNEAQ (reference sequence). CDR3 DNA sequence: TGTGCCAGCAGCCTACCAGTAGCGGGAGGAGATACGCAGTATTTT. It yields the protein CASSLPVAGGDTQYF.

This chain links TRBV6-5 with TRBJ1-1, with a possible D match to TRBD1 (5 bases). The germline CDR1 and CDR2 sequences are MNHEY and SVGAGI. This CDR3 region has 15 residues. V lost 4 bases and J lost 5, with 17 bases in between. DNA for the CDR3: TGTGCCAGCAGTTCCCTGCACCTTAAGGGGACTGAAGCTTTCTTT. As protein: CASSSLHLKGTEAFF.

V gene TRBV20-1 combines with J gene TRBJ1-1, with 8 positions matching TRBD1. Germline CDR1 is DFQATT and CDR2 is SNEGSKA (reference sequence). CDR3 length equals 11 residues. V was clipped by 5 bases and J by 8 bases; unmatched bases: 4. The CDR3 is CSAPRTGEAFF. The DNA for the CDR3 is TGCAGTGCTCCCCGGACAGGGGAAGCTTTCTTT.

This clone was found once. J is TRBJ1-2 and V is TRBV28, with TRBD1 matching 8 bases. V was clipped by 5 bases and J by 4 bases; unmatched bases: 6. The CDR3 is 14 residues long. CDR1 and CDR2 (germline): MDHEN, SYDVKM. The CDR3 DNA follows: TGTGCCAGCAGTGTACAGGGGGAGGGCTATGGCTACACCTTC. Translating gives CASSVQGEGYGYTF.

The chain uses TRBV5-6 and TRBJ1-2; 7 nucleotides align to TRBD1. The J segment lost 4 bases and the V segment lost 5 bases, leaving 5 bases of the junction unmatched. CDR1 is SGHDT and CDR2 is YYEEEE in the germline V gene. The CDR3 consists of 13 residues. The DNA for the CDR3 is TGTGCCAGCAGAATAGACAGGGTCTATGGCTACACCTTC. Its translation is CASRIDRVYGYTF.

This clone has only one observation. This chain connects TRBV5-6 to TRBJ2-4; tentatively, D is TRBD1 (6 bases). V was shortened by 1 base and J by 0 bases, with 11 bases between the two germline ends. Per germline, CDR1 SGHDT and CDR2 YYEEEE. This CDR3 has 16 amino acids. CDR3 DNA sequence: TGTGCCAGCAGCTTGTTCAGGGGAGTAGCCAAAAACATTCAGTACTTC. This sequence encodes CASSLFRGVAKNIQYF.

This sequence joins TRBV27 and TRBJ2-3; TRBD1 aligns across 8 bases. This CDR3 contains 14 residues. Germline loops: CDR1 MNHEY, CDR2 SMNVEV (reference sequence). After removal of 8 bases from V and 2 bases from J, the junction contained 6 bases not matched to a gene. This CDR3 reads CASGRDRPTDTQYF. In DNA form, the CDR3 reads TGTGCCAGCGGCCGGGACAGGCCCACAGATACGCAGTATTTT.

V and J are TRBV11-2 and TRBJ2-1; D perhaps matches TRBD2 (6 bases). V dropped 11 bases and J dropped 5 bases, with 19 bases sitting between them. The CDR3 is made up of 14 amino acids. Germline V lookup: CDR1 SGHAT, CDR2 FQNNGV. The CDR3 DNA reads TGTGCCTCATTGGGGGTTAGCGGAGACAATGAGCAGTTCTTC. It translates to CASLGVSGDNEQFF.

The J gene is TRBJ1-1, the V gene TRBV7-3; D unresolved. This CDR3 is built from 13 residues. Germline V gives CDR1 SGHTA, CDR2 FQGTGA. V lost 5 bases to trimming and J lost 1 base, with 8 bases between them. CDR3 sequence (DNA): TGTGCCAGCAGCCGCGATGGGAACACTGAAGCTTTCTTT. Translation: CASSRDGNTEAFF.